This T cell receptor beta chain was identified during a study of blood T cell repertoires in COVID-19. Study background: Sites across the United States, Italy and Spain contributed samples from acute and convalescent COVID-19.

Trimming removed 6 bases from V and 4 bases from J, with 7 bases in between. CDR1 and CDR2 (germline): KGHDR, SFDVKD. The CDR3 extends over 12 amino acids. Per the authors' pipeline: For nucleated cells, counts were estimated from reference gene primer amplification. Sequencing was performed with immunoSEQ multiplex PCR; in TCRdb, only in-frame clones are kept and a portion is missing. The V and J calls and clone size were taken over from that table, and D and trimming were inferred from the DNA. The sample carries some 390,000 clones, around 90% recorded once. This sequence originates from a human donor in a cohort sampled during active COVID-19. The V gene is TRBV24-1, the J gene TRBJ2-3; maybe TRBD1 (5 bases). Sequencing was performed on peripheral blood. The CDR3 nucleotides read TGTGCCACCAGTAGGGGTTCAGATACGCAGTATTTT. Its protein product is CATSRGSDTQYF.